This TCR beta chain was found in a study of shared clonotypes between healthy human individuals. Assay runs were performed at deep level. Here immunoSEQ multiplex PCR was the method, and the copy in TCRdb shows in-frame clones only, minus some. The data contain some 2,500,000 clones, 90% to 95% of them singletons. General study points: Non-shared clonotypes had lower generation probabilities than those shared by all four donors.

Turning to this clone: Its antigen is as yet unknown.

The specimen was naive CD4+ T cells from PBMCs. Indicated subset: CD45RA+ positively selected. This receptor was identified in a young man in good health. Some clones in this sample may be carry-over from other donors' samples.

The CDR3 region is CASSLGQGGYGYTF. CDR3 in DNA: TGTGCCAGCAGCCTGGGACAGGGGGGGTATGGCTACACCTTC. The chain employs TRBV11-1 and TRBJ1-2; 11 bases line up with TRBD1. Germline loops: CDR1 SGHAT, CDR2 FQDESV (reference sequence). This CDR3 has 14 residues. The junction had 4 bases not matched to a gene; V was cut back by 5 bases and J by 5 bases.